A single sample is the source of the 31 T cell receptor beta chains below, sequenced in a study of PD-1 blockade in classical Hodgkin lymphoma. TCRdb's table, derived via immunoSEQ multiplex PCR, lists solely in-frame clones and lacks some. The sample lists around 91,000 clones, about nine tenths occurring once. There was relapse after autologous stem cell transplantation in every patient, and there was variation in brentuximab vedotin exposure. Sample: peripheral blood mononuclear cells (PBMCs), taken at baseline. The receptors stem from a human donor with classical Hodgkin lymphoma.

The table lists this clone with a count of one. The CDR3 DNA sequence: TGTGCCAGCAGCTCCCTCGGGGGAGGGGGCGAAGGCTACACCTTC. Translated: CASSSLGGGGEGYTF. The rearrangement links TRBV7-9 to TRBJ1-2, with 7 bases identical to TRBD1. This CDR3 region has 15 residues. V trimming: 4 bases; J trimming: 8 bases; junction bases outside the gene matches: 13. Germline assignment: CDR1 SEHNR and CDR2 FQNEAQ (reference sequence).

The rearrangement links TRBV25-1 to TRBJ1-6; TRBD1 agrees at 7 bases. The CDR3 length is 14 residues. Germline CDR1 is MGHDK and CDR2 is SYGVNS. V was pared by 7 bases and J by 3 bases, with 3 bases of the junction left unmatched. CDR3 DNA: TGTGCCAGCACAGGGGGTGGCTATAATTCACCCCTCCACTTT. Its protein is CASTGGGYNSPLHF.

The chain couples TRBV4-1 to TRBJ2-5, with TRBD2 matching over 9 bases. Germline values: CDR1 MGHRA, CDR2 YSYEKL. The CDR3 contains 16 residues. With V trimmed by 0 bases and J by 4 bases, 6 bases remained unmatched. The CDR3 DNA sequence: TGCGCCAGCAGCCAAGAAGCGGGAGGTTGGTCAGAGACCCAGTACTTC. Its translation: CASSQEAGGWSETQYF.

The chain's CDR3 is CASSPPNDRNGYTF. The CDR3, as DNA: TGTGCCAGCTCACCACCGAATGACAGGAATGGCTACACCTTC. The chain is built from TRBV18 and TRBJ1-2; TRBD1 might be the D (6 bases). The CDR3 contains 14 residues. Germline V gene sequence: CDR1 KGHSH, CDR2 LQKENI. With 0 bases removed from V and 6 bases from J, the gap between germline ends came to 11 bases.

The V call is TRBV5-1, the J call TRBJ1-4; perhaps TRBD1 as D (5 bases). Trimming took 4 bases from V and 8 from J, leaving 15 bases between them. Germline V gene data show CDR1 as SGHRS and CDR2 as YFSETQ. There are 14 residues in the CDR3. The CDR3 region is CASSSRGTGEKLFF. CDR3 in DNA: TGCGCCAGCAGCAGCCGGGGGACGGGAGAAAAACTGTTTTTT. Full variable domain (missing parts from reference TRBV5-1 and TRBJ1-4): KAGVTQTPRYLIKTRGQQVTLSCSPISGHRSVSWYQQTPGQGLQFLFEYFSETQRNKGNFPGRFSGRQFSNSRSEMNVSTLELGDSALYLCASSSRGTGEKLFFGSGTQLSVL.

J is TRBJ1-1 and V is TRBV5-1; TRBD1 matches 7 bases. Germline CDR1 is SGHRS and CDR2 is YFSETQ. The CDR3 runs to 14 residues. After removal of 6 bases from V and 1 base from J, the junction contained 6 bases not matched to a gene. The CDR3 sequence: CASTRTGQNTEAFF. CDR3 nucleotide sequence: TGCGCCAGCACCCGGACAGGACAGAACACTGAAGCTTTCTTT.

This clone has only one observation. The chain couples TRBV27 to TRBJ1-5; D is unresolved. Germline CDR1 reads MNHEY; CDR2 reads SMNVEV (reference sequence). V dropped 6 bases and J dropped 4 bases, with 16 bases sitting between them. The CDR3 has 15 residues. The chain's CDR3 is CASSPGVGLNQPQHF. As DNA, the CDR3 is TGTGCCAGCAGCCCCGGGGTGGGGTTAAATCAGCCCCAGCATTTT.

The chain is built from TRBV19 and TRBJ1-2; D might be TRBD1 (5 bases). Per germline, CDR1 LNHDA and CDR2 SQIVND (reference sequence). V was clipped by 0 bases and J by 8 bases, with 19 bases between them. The CDR3 consists of 16 residues. The CDR3 nucleotides are TGTGCCAGTAGTATAGACGGTGGCAGGGTATCAGGCGGCTACACCTTC. Translation gives CASSIDGGRVSGGYTF.

The chain couples TRBV7-2 to TRBJ2-7, with D uncertain. The CDR3 has 16 amino acids. Trimming cost V 6 bases and J 3 bases, with 21 bases left between them. Germline CDR1 and CDR2: SGHTA and FQGNSA. The CDR3 loop is CASSHPEEDRSYEQYF. The CDR3 DNA sequence: TGTGCCAGCAGTCATCCCGAAGAAGACCGAAGCTACGAGCAGTACTTC.

V is TRBV28 and J is TRBJ2-2; 7 positions match TRBD1. There are 13 residues in the CDR3. From germline, CDR1 is MDHEN and CDR2 SYDVKM. CDR3 in amino acids: CAAGGSNAGELFF. CDR3 DNA: TGTGCTGCAGGGGGATCTAACGCCGGGGAGCTGTTTTTT.

The chain is built from TRBV6-5 and TRBJ2-1, with 10 bases fitting TRBD2. This CDR3 has 16 residues. V was clipped by 2 bases and J by 6 bases; unmatched bases: 7. Per the germline V gene, CDR1 is MNHEY and CDR2 is SVGAGI. The CDR3 region is CASSYRAGGPVNEQFF. The CDR3 DNA follows: TGTGCCAGCAGTTACCGAGCGGGAGGGCCTGTCAATGAGCAGTTCTTC.

The V call is TRBV27, the J call TRBJ1-2; TRBD1 matches 9 bases. CDR1 is MNHEY, CDR2 SMNVEV, per germline (reference sequence). With 5 bases clipped from V and 8 bases from J, the junction kept 3 bases outside the gene matches. CDR3 size: 12 residues. The CDR3 region has the DNA TGTGCCAGCAGTACAGGGGGCGGCGGCTACACCTTC. Translating it yields CASSTGGGGYTF.

The rearrangement joins TRBV10-2 to TRBJ2-7; TRBD1 matches at 12 bases. Germline loops: CDR1 WSHSY, CDR2 SAAADI. V lost 10 bases and J lost 7; bases outside the gene matches: 20. This CDR3 is 17 amino acids long. CDR3 coding DNA: TGCGCCACCAGCGGTATTCCGGGGACAGGGGGCGTGGGGGAGCAGTACTTC. The encoded protein is CATSGIPGTGGVGEQYF.

This clone occurred once. The chain carries TRBV30 and TRBJ2-5, with D tentatively TRBD1 (6 bases). The V end was cut by 5 bases, the J end by 5 bases, with 21 bases between. The CDR3 extends over 15 amino acids. Germline V gene lookup returns CDR1 GTSNPN and CDR2 SVGIG (reference sequence). The DNA for the CDR3 is TGTGCCTGGGGGGACACCGGCCTGGGGGTCGAGACCCAGTACTTC. Protein sequence: CAWGDTGLGVETQYF.

This clone occurred once. The chain is built from TRBV6-1 and TRBJ1-5; 10 bases map to TRBD1. This CDR3 region has 15 residues. Germline CDR1 reads MNHNS; CDR2 reads SASEGT. The trim removed 4 bases at V and 4 bases at J, leaving 4 bases unmatched. This CDR3 is CASSGDRGPNQPQHF. CDR3 coding DNA: TGTGCCAGCAGTGGAGACAGGGGGCCTAATCAGCCCCAGCATTTT.

This rearrangement joins TRBV6-1 to TRBJ1-2, with D tentatively TRBD1 (5 bases). Trimming stripped 1 base from V and 5 bases from J, with 17 bases between. The CDR3 covers 16 residues. Germline CDR1 reads MNHNS; CDR2 reads SASEGT. Here the CDR3 reads CASSEGGRGSRYGYTF. The CDR3 DNA reads as TGTGCCAGCAGTGAAGGGGGACGGGGCAGTAGGTATGGCTACACCTTC.

Here the CDR3 DNA reads TGCGCCAGCAGCCAAGTTGAGGGGGCTTCTTTTTATGGCTACACCTTC. Protein: CASSQVEGASFYGYTF. This chain links TRBV4-1 with TRBJ1-2; 7 bases map to TRBD1. The germline V gene has CDR1 MGHRA and CDR2 YSYEKL. J gave up 5 bases and V 1 base, and 10 bases lay outside the gene matches. CDR3 length equals 16 residues.

The chain combines TRBV5-1 with TRBJ1-1; D remains ambiguous. The germline V gene has CDR1 SGHRS and CDR2 YFSETQ. The CDR3 totals 15 residues. V was shortened by 4 bases and J by 0 bases, with 13 bases between the two germline ends. The CDR3 here is CASSDVLGMNTEAFF. The DNA of the CDR3 is TGCGCCAGCAGCGATGTTCTGGGCATGAACACTGAAGCTTTCTTT.

The chain is built from TRBV28 and TRBJ2-2; TRBD1 matches at 9 bases. The CDR3 is made up of 15 amino acids. After removal of 6 bases from V and 2 bases from J, the junction contained 4 bases not matched to a gene. Germline values: CDR1 MDHEN, CDR2 SYDVKM. The CDR3: CASRTTGGNTGELFF. The CDR3 nucleotides read TGTGCCAGCAGAACAACAGGGGGCAACACCGGGGAGCTGTTTTTT.

The V and J genes are TRBV27 and TRBJ1-4; the D gene is possibly TRBD1 (5 bases). The CDR3 runs to 16 residues. Germline values: CDR1 MNHEY, CDR2 SMNVEV (reference sequence). Trimming pared 3 bases from V and 5 bases from J, leaving 16 bases between. The CDR3 region is CASSFRAGTANEKLFF. The CDR3 region has the DNA TGTGCCAGCAGTTTTCGAGCCGGGACCGCAAATGAAAAACTGTTTTTT.

This clone was counted between two and nine times. V gene TRBV4-1 combines with J gene TRBJ1-2; maybe TRBD1 (5 bases). CDR1 and CDR2 from the germline V gene are MGHRA and YSYEKL. The ends were cut back, 2 bases at V and 2 bases at J, with 9 bases in the middle. CDR3 length: 14 amino acids. CDR3: CASSQTQGNYGYTF. Here the CDR3 DNA reads TGCGCCAGCAGCCAAACGCAGGGAAACTATGGCTACACCTTC.

The chain combines TRBV29-1 with TRBJ2-2; 9 bases are shared with TRBD2. Per germline, CDR1 SQVTM and CDR2 ANQGSEA. CDR3 length: 15 amino acids. V dropped 6 bases and J dropped 2; count of bases not matched to a gene: 7. In DNA form, the CDR3 reads TGCAGCGTGTTATCTAGCGGGACTAACACCGGGGAGCTGTTTTTT. It is translated as CSVLSSGTNTGELFF.

This clone was found once. The chain is built from TRBV5-1 and TRBJ1-6; D is possibly TRBD1 (5 bases). With 0 bases removed from V and 9 bases from J, the gap between germline ends came to 10 bases. CDR1 is SGHRS, CDR2 YFSETQ, per germline. The CDR3 covers 14 residues. The CDR3, as DNA: TGCGCCAGCAGCTTGGGTCAGGGTACTTCACCCCTCCACTTT. Residues: CASSLGQGTSPLHF.

V usage is TRBV10-3 and J usage is TRBJ2-7; TRBD1 is a possible D gene (5 bases). From germline, CDR1 is ENHRY and CDR2 SYGVKD. The CDR3 runs 12 residues. The V end was cut by 2 bases, the J end by 4 bases, with 6 bases between. The CDR3 DNA reads TGTGCCATCAGTGAGGACAGTTACGAGCAGTACTTC. It yields the protein CAISEDSYEQYF.

V is TRBV27 and J is TRBJ2-7, with 15 nucleotides matching TRBD2. The CDR3 totals 18 residues. Germline trimming cut 1 base from V and 2 bases from J; bases unmatched to any gene: 6. Germline V gene sequence: CDR1 MNHEY, CDR2 SMNVEV (reference sequence). The CDR3 region has the DNA TGTGCCAGCAGTTTATTTGGACTAGCGGGAGGGCCGACCTACGAGCAGTACTTC. Translated: CASSLFGLAGGPTYEQYF.

The chain has TRBV5-4 and TRBJ2-5, with D perhaps matching TRBD2 (7 bases). V was trimmed by 4 bases and J by 5 bases, leaving 15 bases between them. Germline loops: CDR1 SGHNT, CDR2 YYREEE (reference sequence). This CDR3 region has 14 residues. In DNA, the CDR3 is TGTGCCAGCAGCCTCGGCGGGGGCGAGGAGACCCAGTACTTC. It yields the protein CASSLGGGEETQYF.

The gene calls are TRBV28 and TRBJ2-7; 8 bases agree with TRBD1. V dropped 5 bases and J dropped 5; count of bases not matched to a gene: 8. The germline CDR1 and CDR2 sequences are MDHEN and SYDVKM. This CDR3 spans 14 amino acids. In DNA, the CDR3 is TGTGCCAGCAGTCAAGACAGGGGAGGCCACGAGCAGTACTTC. Translating gives CASSQDRGGHEQYF.

This chain links TRBV18 with TRBJ2-3, with 9 bases that match TRBD2. Germline V lookup: CDR1 KGHSH, CDR2 LQKENI. The V gene end was trimmed by 3 bases and the J gene end by 4 bases; junction bases not matched to a gene: 8. This CDR3 spans 16 amino acids. The CDR3 is CASSPMISGSADTQYF. CDR3 DNA sequence: TGTGCCAGCTCACCGATGATTAGCGGGAGCGCAGATACGCAGTATTTT.

This chain joins TRBV2 and TRBJ2-1; 14 nucleotides line up with TRBD2. V trimming: 6 bases; J trimming: 1 base; junction bases outside the gene matches: 8. CDR1 SNHLY and CDR2 FYNNEI come from the germline V gene. This CDR3 has 18 amino acids. As DNA, the CDR3 is TGTGCCAGCAGCGACCCGGGACTAGCGGGAGTGTCCTACAATGAGCAGTTCTTC. This codes for CASSDPGLAGVSYNEQFF.

J is TRBJ2-6 and V is TRBV7-8, with 12 bases that match TRBD2. The V segment lost 5 bases and the J segment 0 bases; nucleotides outside the gene matches: 5. Looked up from germline, CDR1 is SGHVS and CDR2 is FQNEAQ. This CDR3 region has 18 residues. For the CDR3, the DNA is TGTGCCAGCAGCGCCGGGACTAGCGGGCTCTCTGGGGCCAACGTCCTGACTTTC. This encodes CASSAGTSGLSGANVLTF.

This chain links TRBV5-1 with TRBJ2-1, with 10 bases matching TRBD2. The V gene's germline CDR1 is SGHRS and CDR2 YFSETQ. The CDR3 loop spans 15 amino acids. V dropped 4 bases and J dropped 4; count of bases not matched to a gene: 5. CDR3 protein: CASSLGLATYNEQFF. The DNA of the CDR3 is TGCGCCAGCAGCCTGGGACTAGCGACTTACAATGAGCAGTTCTTC.